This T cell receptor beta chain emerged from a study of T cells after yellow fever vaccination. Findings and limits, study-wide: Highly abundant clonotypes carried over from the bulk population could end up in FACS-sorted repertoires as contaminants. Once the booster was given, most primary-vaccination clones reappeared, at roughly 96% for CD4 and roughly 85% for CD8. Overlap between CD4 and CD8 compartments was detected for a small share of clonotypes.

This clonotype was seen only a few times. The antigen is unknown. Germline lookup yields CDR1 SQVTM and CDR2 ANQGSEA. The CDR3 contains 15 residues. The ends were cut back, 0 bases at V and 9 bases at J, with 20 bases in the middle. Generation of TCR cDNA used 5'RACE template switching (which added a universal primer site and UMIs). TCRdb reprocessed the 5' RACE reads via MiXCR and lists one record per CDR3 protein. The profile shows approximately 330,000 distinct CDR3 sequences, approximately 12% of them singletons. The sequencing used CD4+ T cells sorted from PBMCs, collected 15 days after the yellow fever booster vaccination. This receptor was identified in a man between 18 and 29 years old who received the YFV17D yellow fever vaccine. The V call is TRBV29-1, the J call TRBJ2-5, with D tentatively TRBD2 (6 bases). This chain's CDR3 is CSVEEGGRPGEAQYF. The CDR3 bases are TGCAGCGTTGAAGAGGGCGGCAGGCCGGGGGAGGCCCAGTACTTC.